This TCR beta chain was recovered during a study of regulatory T cells in long-lasting Graves disease. The study's findings and limits: Persistent disease was associated with favored TRBV28 usage and with favored use of TRBJ1-2 and TRBJ2-5.

The V segment lost 6 bases and the J segment 0 bases; nucleotides outside the gene matches: 8. Germline lookup yields CDR1 DFQATT and CDR2 SNEGSKA (reference sequence). The CDR3 runs to 16 residues. Time point reported: persistent/refractory GD, antithyroid drugs over 5 years with positive TRAb. PBMCs provided the RNA from which the TCR library was made. A remark on this clonotype: Antigen: not known.

Arm-PCR of CDR3 regions with iRepertoire HTBI primers generated TCR beta libraries. TCRdb reprocessed the multiplex PCR reads with MiXCR, giving one entry per CDR3 protein. The data show about 290,000 distinct CDR3 sequences, roughly a fifth seen once. Sequencing was performed on peripheral blood mononuclear cells (PBMCs), taken when the disease was refractory, from a patient treated with antithyroid drugs. The chain employs TRBV20-1 and TRBJ2-6, with TRBD2 identical over 7 bases. This sequence was found in a female donor with Graves disease. The DNA for the CDR3 is TGCAGTGCCCCAGCGGGACCGCACTCTGGGGCCAACGTCCTGACTTTC. Translated: CSAPAGPHSGANVLTF.